A single sample is the source of the 27 T cell receptor beta chains below, sequenced in a study of T cell clonality in common variable immunodeficiency. Assay: immunoSEQ multiplex PCR; the TCRdb copy retains only in-frame clones and omits some. There are tens of thousands of clones in the sample, none observed a single time. The sample consisted of peripheral blood mononuclear cells. These receptors all stem from a person aged 18 to 75 in good health.

This clone was counted many times. The read finishes 3 residues shy of the CDR3 end, and the germline J gene is used to complete it. The chain combines TRBV20-1 with TRBJ1-5; D may be TRBD1 (6 bases). Germline assignment: CDR1 DFQATT and CDR2 SNEGSKA (reference sequence). Trimming cost V 5 bases and J 5 bases, with 16 bases left between them. This CDR3 is 14 amino acids long. CDR3 bases read: TGCAGTGCTGAAATGAGAGCAGGGGATCAGCCC. It codes for CSAEMRAGDQP. The full CDR3 protein is CSAEMRAGDQPQHF.

At least ten counts were recorded for this clone. Read sequence stops 3 residues before the CDR3 end, and the germline J gene provides the missing end. This chain connects TRBV20-1 to TRBJ1-4; D might be TRBD1 (5 bases). The CDR3 spans 12 residues. V lost 2 bases and J lost 7, with 8 bases in between. Germline loops: CDR1 DFQATT, CDR2 SNEGSKA (reference sequence). The CDR3 is CSARQGSEKLFF. The sequenced CDR3 bases are TGCAGTGCTAGACAGGGATCTGAAAAA.

As regards this clone: Read coverage stops 3 residues before the CDR3 terminus; the germline J gene supplies the remainder. The chain recombines TRBV19 with TRBJ1-3; D unresolved. The V and J ends lost 3 bases and 0 bases respectively, with 12 bases between them. Germline V gene sequence: CDR1 LNHDA, CDR2 SQIVND (reference sequence). CDR3 size: 16 residues. The CDR3 loop reads CASSIRRINSGNTIYF. The CDR3 DNA, read in part, is TGTGCCAGTAGTATTCGCAGAATAAACTCTGGAAACACC.

The sample holds many counts of this clone. The observed sequence ends 3 residues before the CDR3 terminus, with the missing tail filled in from the germline J gene. The chain recombines TRBV20-1 with TRBJ2-5, with TRBD1 matching 8 bases. Germline assignment: CDR1 DFQATT and CDR2 SNEGSKA (reference sequence). After removal of 5 bases from V and 2 bases from J, the junction contained 1 base not matched to a gene. The CDR3 is made up of 12 amino acids. This chain's CDR3 is CSAWDRQETQYF. Partial CDR3 DNA: TGCAGTGCTTGGGACAGGCAAGAGACC.

There are many counts of this clone. Coverage ceases 3 residues before the CDR3 finishes, and the germline J gene fills in the end. The gene calls are TRBV11-3 and TRBJ2-2, with TRBD1 matching over 10 bases. With V trimmed by 1 base and J by 4 bases, 0 bases remained unmatched. CDR1 SGHNT and CDR2 YENEEA come from the germline V gene. CDR3 length equals 15 residues. CDR3 DNA, as far as it was read: TGTGCCAGCAGCTTAGGGACAGGGGGCACCGGGGAG. It codes for CASSLGTGGTGE. The CDR3 in its entirety is CASSLGTGGTGELFF. Full variable domain (rest looked up from reference TRBV11-3 and TRBJ2-2): EAGVVQSPRYKIIEKKQPVAFWCNPISGHNTLYWYLQNLGQGPELLIRYENEEAVDDSQLPKDRFSAERLKGVDSTLKIQPAELGDSAVYLCASSLGTGGTGELFFGEGSRLTVL.

This clone was picked up many times. Coverage ceases 3 residues before the CDR3 finishes, and the germline J gene fills in the end. The V call is TRBV7-9, the J call TRBJ2-2; D uncertain. The CDR3 loop spans 15 amino acids. Trimming stripped 1 base from V and 1 base from J, with 7 bases between. Per the germline V gene, CDR1 is SEHNR and CDR2 is FQNEAQ (reference sequence). Incomplete CDR3 DNA: TGTGCCAGCAGCTTAGGTGAAGGGAACACCGGGGAG. Its translation is CASSLGEGNTGE. The CDR3 reads in full as CASSLGEGNTGELFF.

This clone was seen ten or more times. The read ends 3 residues shy of where the CDR3 ends; the end is completed using the germline J gene. The chain recombines TRBV4-1 with TRBJ1-5; 10 bases map to TRBD1. V lost 7 bases, J lost 9 bases, and 15 bases stayed unmatched. Germline CDR1 is MGHRA and CDR2 is YSYEKL. This CDR3 spans 16 amino acids. The CDR3 bases that were read are TGCGCCAGCAAACATCCGGGACAGGGGCCCGGAGGGCCC. As protein: CASKHPGQGPGGP. The full CDR3 sequence reads CASKHPGQGPGGPQHF.

This clone was observed a few times. CDR3 in amino acids: CASSEQGARTYEQYF. CDR3 DNA (partial): TGTGCCAGCAGTGAACAGGGGGCGAGAACCTACGAG. V and J are TRBV2 and TRBJ2-7; the match to TRBD1 covers 8 bases. The read comes to an end 3 residues before the CDR3 does, leaving the germline J gene to fill in the end. The CDR3 is made up of 15 amino acids. Per the germline V gene, CDR1 is SNHLY and CDR2 is FYNNEI. J was trimmed by 2 bases and V by 2 bases; bases with no gene match: 5. The entire variable domain, with the rest obtained from reference TRBV2 and TRBJ2-7, is as follows: EPEVTQTPSHQVTQMGQEVILRCVPISNHLYFYWYRQILGQKVEFLVSFYNNEISEKSEIFDDQFSVERPDGSNFTLKIRSTKLEDSAMYFCASSEQGARTYEQYFGPGTRLTVT.

This clone was seen ten or more times. The CDR3 end falls 3 residues outside the read, so it is completed with the germline J gene. The chain has TRBV19 and TRBJ1-5, with D maybe TRBD1 (6 bases). This CDR3 has 15 amino acids. V lost 0 bases to trimming and J lost 5 bases, with 11 bases between them. Germline CDR1 is LNHDA and CDR2 is SQIVND (reference sequence). Partial CDR3 DNA: TGTGCCAGTAGTATAGACAGGGGAGGTTATCAGCCC. Its translation: CASSIDRGGYQP. The full-length CDR3 reads as CASSIDRGGYQPQHF.

At least ten counts were recorded for this clone. Read coverage stops 3 residues before the CDR3 terminus; the germline J gene supplies the remainder. V usage is TRBV5-1 and J usage is TRBJ1-4, with unresolved D. This CDR3 is 15 amino acids long. The germline V and J ends were trimmed by 0 bases and 7 bases, with 13 bases remaining between them. Looked up from germline, CDR1 is SGHRS and CDR2 is YFSETQ. The DNA read from the CDR3 is TGCGCCAGCAGCTTGGCCCTTAATATCGGTGAAAAA. Translation gives CASSLALNIGEK. From start to end, the CDR3 is CASSLALNIGEKLFF.

In this sample, this clone turned up many times. The DNA ends 3 residues before the CDR3 does, and the rest of the CDR3 is filled in from the germline J gene. V gene TRBV29-1 combines with J gene TRBJ1-1, with 7 positions matching TRBD1. V dropped 4 bases and J dropped 0; count of bases not matched to a gene: 5. In germline, CDR1 is SQVTM, CDR2 ANQGSEA. The CDR3 runs 14 residues. The part of the CDR3 DNA that was read is TGCAGCGTTGGAGAGGGACAGATGAACACTGAA. Translation: CSVGEGQMNTE. The complete CDR3 reads CSVGEGQMNTEAFF.

The sample holds many counts of this clone. The CDR3 end lies 3 residues beyond the end of the read and is filled in from the germline J gene. V gene TRBV7-8 combines with J gene TRBJ2-3, with D possibly matching TRBD1 (7 bases). Trimming left V 2 bases short and J 2 bases short, with 14 bases between. CDR3 length: 16 amino acids. Germline V gene data show CDR1 as SGHVS and CDR2 as FQNEAQ. The CDR3 here is CASSLRPGGITDTQYF. Partial CDR3 DNA: TGTGCCAGCAGCTTAAGGCCAGGGGGGATCACAGATACG.

This clone was observed many times. The sequence runs out 3 residues before the end of the CDR3; the remainder is reconstructed from the germline J gene. V usage is TRBV14 and J usage is TRBJ2-7, with D possibly matching TRBD2 (5 bases). Germline assignment: CDR1 SGHDN and CDR2 FVKESK. The CDR3 sequence is 14 residues long. V was cut by 4 bases and J by 0 bases, with 10 bases left in between. The CDR3 DNA, read in part, is TGTGCCAGCAGCCCCGAGCGGAGCTCCTACGAG. Translation: CASSPERSSYE. The full CDR3 sequence reads CASSPERSSYEQYF.

This clone was seen ten or more times. The observed sequence ends 3 residues before the CDR3 terminus, with the missing tail filled in from the germline J gene. The chain uses TRBV12-3 or TRBV12-4 and TRBJ2-5; TRBD1 agrees at 9 bases. With V trimmed by 4 bases and J by 2 bases, 5 bases remained unmatched. The CDR3 contains 15 residues. CDR3 DNA (partial): TGTGCCAGCAGTTCCCCCGGACAGGGGCAAGAGACC. Protein sequence: CASSSPGQGQET. The whole CDR3 sequence reads CASSSPGQGQETQYF.

This clone was seen repeatedly, ten times or more. The read stops 3 residues short of the end of the CDR3; the missing end is completed from the germline J gene. The rearrangement joins TRBV28 to TRBJ1-1; 8 bases fit TRBD1. This CDR3 spans 14 amino acids. Germline V CDR1 and CDR2: MDHEN, SYDVKM. The trim removed 7 bases at V and 4 bases at J, leaving 8 bases unmatched. CDR3 bases read: TGTGCCAGCACCCCAGGGGGCCTGGGCACTGAA. Translation: CASTPGGLGTE. The entire CDR3 sequence reads CASTPGGLGTEAFF. Filled out from reference TRBV28 and TRBJ1-1, the complete variable domain reads DVKVTQSSRYLVKRTGEKVFLECVQDMDHENMFWYRQDPGLGLRLIYFSYDVKMKEKGDIPEGYSVSREKKERFSLILESASTNQTSMYLCASTPGGLGTEAFFGQGTRLTVV.

This clone occurred many times. The read halts 3 residues ahead of the CDR3 end, with the missing end drawn from the germline J gene. The chain uses TRBV14 and TRBJ2-5, with D possibly TRBD2 on 5 matching bases. The CDR3 loop spans 14 amino acids. Germline V gene data show CDR1 as SGHDN and CDR2 as FVKESK. The germline V and J ends were trimmed by 3 bases and 6 bases, with 14 bases remaining between them. The CDR3 spells CASSHSAGPKTQYF. CDR3 DNA, as far as it was read: TGTGCCAGCAGCCATTCCGCGGGCCCAAAGACC.

The sample holds many counts of this clone. The missing CDR3 end, 3 residues past where the read stops, is filled in from the germline J gene. V gene TRBV20-1 combines with J gene TRBJ2-1; 10 bases are shared with TRBD2. Germline V lookup: CDR1 DFQATT, CDR2 SNEGSKA (reference sequence). Unmatched junction bases numbered 11, after V lost 6 bases and J lost 6 bases. The CDR3 is 15 residues long. The CDR3 is CSAGLAGGEINEQFF. CDR3 DNA (partial): TGCAGTGCGGGGTTAGCGGGAGGCGAAATCAATGAG.

This clone appeared many times. The read ends 3 residues shy of where the CDR3 ends; the end is completed using the germline J gene. At the DNA level, this CDR3 is encoded by other sequences in the same sample as well. The genes are TRBV5-1 and TRBJ1-1; TRBD1 agrees at 9 bases. Per germline, CDR1 SGHRS and CDR2 YFSETQ. The CDR3 consists of 14 residues. The V segment lost 4 bases and the J segment 6 bases; nucleotides outside the gene matches: 7. CDR3: CASSLGQGGAEAFF. CDR3 DNA (partial): TGCGCCAGCAGCCTGGGACAGGGAGGGGCTGAA.

This clone came up many times. The read gets to within 3 residues of the CDR3 end, and the germline J gene fills in the rest. The gene calls are TRBV20-1 and TRBJ2-1, with 7 bases aligning to TRBD2. Unmatched junction bases numbered 8, after V lost 1 base and J lost 5 bases. Germline V gene data show CDR1 as DFQATT and CDR2 as SNEGSKA (reference sequence). The CDR3 runs 15 residues. The DNA read from the CDR3 is TGCAGTGCTAGAGCCGGGACTACCGACGACAATGAG. Translating gives CSARAGTTDDNE. The full CDR3 is CSARAGTTDDNEQFF.

This clone was counted at least ten times. The observed sequence ends 3 residues before the CDR3 terminus, with the missing tail filled in from the germline J gene. This chain links TRBV19 with TRBJ1-1; 7 bases fit TRBD1. This CDR3 has 14 amino acids. Germline CDR1 reads LNHDA; CDR2 reads SQIVND (reference sequence). The V gene end was trimmed by 3 bases and the J gene end by 4 bases; junction bases not matched to a gene: 5. The sequenced CDR3 bases are TGTGCCAGTAGTATGGACAGGCGACTCACTGAA. This sequence encodes CASSMDRRLTE. The entire CDR3 protein is CASSMDRRLTEAFF. The variable domain in full, with the rest retrieved from reference TRBV19 and TRBJ1-1, is DGGITQSPKYLFRKEGQNVTLSCEQNLNHDAMYWYRQDPGQGLRLIYYSQIVNDFQKGDIAEGYSVSREKKESFPLTVTSAQKNPTAFYLCASSMDRRLTEAFFGQGTRLTVV.

This clone was seen at least ten times. The CDR3 end lies 3 residues beyond the end of the read and is filled in from the germline J gene. The J gene is TRBJ1-6, the V gene TRBV28, with D possibly TRBD1 on 6 matching bases. Trimming removed 8 bases from V and 7 bases from J, with 15 bases in between. The CDR3 extends over 14 amino acids. Germline CDR1 reads MDHEN; CDR2 reads SYDVKM. The CDR3 sequence: CASLDAGGNSPLHF. CDR3 DNA, as far as it was read: TGTGCCAGCCTAGATGCGGGGGGCAATTCACCC.

This clone was counted at least ten times. The read ends 3 residues early relative to the CDR3; the germline J gene fills the gap. The chain employs TRBV18 and TRBJ2-5; 7 bases match TRBD2. This CDR3 region has 12 residues. Germline V gene sequence: CDR1 KGHSH, CDR2 LQKENI. V was pared by 5 bases and J by 4 bases, with 1 base of the junction left unmatched. CDR3 amino acids: CASSGGGETQYF. Partial CDR3 DNA: TGTGCCAGCTCAGGCGGGGGAGAGACC.

This clone showed up many times. Read data end 3 residues before the CDR3 end; the end is taken from the germline J gene. The chain employs TRBV20-1 and TRBJ2-1, with a possible D match to TRBD2 (6 bases). Germline V gene lookup returns CDR1 DFQATT and CDR2 SNEGSKA (reference sequence). V was clipped by 7 bases and J by 0 bases, with 10 bases between them. The CDR3 extends over 13 amino acids. The CDR3 DNA, read in part, is TGCAGTGGTGGGACTGGCTCCTACAATGAG. It codes for CSGGTGSYNE. The full CDR3 reads CSGGTGSYNEQFF.

Comment on this clone: Read sequence stops 3 residues before the CDR3 end, and the germline J gene provides the missing end. This rearrangement joins TRBV11-2 to TRBJ2-1; D gene unclear. This CDR3 is 14 amino acids long. Deletions cut 5 bases from V and 7 bases from J, with 15 bases between. Germline CDR1 SGHAT, CDR2 FQNNGV. CDR3 DNA, as far as it was read: TGTGCCAGCAGCGGCCTGTTCGGGTCAAATGAG. Protein: CASSGLFGSNE. The whole CDR3 protein reads CASSGLFGSNEQFF.

Worth noting for this clone: Read coverage stops 3 residues before the CDR3 terminus; the germline J gene supplies the remainder. The rearrangement joins TRBV20-1 to TRBJ2-1; the match to TRBD2 covers 9 bases. Losses at the gene ends were 2 bases for V and 0 bases for J; bases not matched to a gene: 20. Germline values: CDR1 DFQATT, CDR2 SNEGSKA (reference sequence). The CDR3 covers 21 residues. The CDR3 loop is CSARLAGLPPNTASSYNEQFF. Partial CDR3 DNA: TGCAGTGCTAGACTAGCGGGGTTGCCCCCTAACACCGCAAGCTCCTACAATGAG.

This clone occurred many times. The CDR3 end lies 3 residues beyond the end of the read and is filled in from the germline J gene. The chain couples TRBV19 to TRBJ2-1; 12 bases agree with TRBD2. V dropped 5 bases and J dropped 8; count of bases not matched to a gene: 7. The CDR3 spans 15 residues. Germline lookup yields CDR1 LNHDA and CDR2 SQIVND (reference sequence). This chain's CDR3 is CASSALAGGPHEQFF. The CDR3 bases that were read are TGTGCCAGTAGTGCGCTAGCGGGAGGGCCGCATGAG.

This clone was seen ten or more times. The CDR3 end falls 3 residues outside the read, so it is completed with the germline J gene. This chain connects TRBV29-1 to TRBJ1-1, with 7 bases identical to TRBD1. The CDR3 is 13 amino acids. CDR1 and CDR2 (germline): SQVTM, ANQGSEA. The covered CDR3 bases are TGCAGCGTTGCGGGGAGGGGGCGCGGTTCA. This sequence encodes CSVAGRGRGS. The whole CDR3 protein reads CSVAGRGRGSAFF.